The clone carrying this TCR beta chain showed up just once. The CDR3 runs 13 residues. V shed 6 bases and J 5 bases; nucleotides not matched to a gene: 2. Looked up from germline, CDR1 is SNHLY and CDR2 is FYNNEI. The sample is drawn from a study of control samples from healthy donors and cancer patients. Generated by immunoSEQ multiplex PCR, the TCRdb table keeps only in-frame clones and is missing some. The sample carries almost 95,000 clones, about nine tenths recorded once. This TCR derives from a woman between 18 and 29 years old in good health. The sample taken for sequencing was blood. The chain combines TRBV2 with TRBJ1-1; 11 nucleotides line up with TRBD1. The CDR3 loop reads CASRGQGATEAFF. The CDR3 coding sequence is TGTGCCAGCAGAGGACAGGGGGCGACTGAAGCTTTCTTT.